The 5 T cell receptor beta chains below were found in one sample sequenced in a study of identical twins. TCRdb itself ran the 5' RACE reads through MiXCR, one entry per CDR3 protein. This table holds fewer than 900,000 distinct CDR3 sequences, 20% to 25% found once. This sample also appeared in a second study, on T cells expressing NK-cell markers.

Sequencing was performed on PBMCs. The receptor source for this set is a woman under 30 in good health.

There are a few counts of this clonotype. This sequence joins TRBV2 and TRBJ2-1, with a weak D call TRBD1 (5 bases). V was clipped by 2 bases and J by 4 bases, with 12 bases between them. The germline V gene encodes CDR1 SNHLY and CDR2 FYNNEI. This CDR3 comprises 15 residues. The CDR3 sequence is CASSEQGGIYNEQFF. The CDR3 bases are TGTGCCAGCAGTGAACAGGGCGGCATATACAATGAGCAGTTCTTC.

The sample holds a few counts of this clonotype. The V and J genes are TRBV12-3 or TRBV12-4 and TRBJ1-1; D gene ambiguous. Trimming shortened V by 6 bases and J by 7 bases, and 12 bases separated the two germline ends. The CDR3 is made up of 12 amino acids. The chain's CDR3 is CASSTGEGEAFF. The CDR3 nucleotides are TGTGCCAGCAGCACCGGGGAGGGTGAAGCTTTCTTT.

This sequence joins TRBV6-2 or TRBV6-3 and TRBJ2-3; D remains unclear. The V gene lost 0 bases and the J gene lost 5 bases, with 6 bases spanning the gap. The CDR3 is 13 amino acids. The V gene's germline CDR1 is MNHEY and CDR2 SVGEGT. CDR3 protein: CASSYSLLDTQYF. Written as DNA, the CDR3 is TGTGCCAGCAGTTACTCGCTGCTAGATACGCAGTATTTT.

The chain carries TRBV7-9 and TRBJ1-1; 7 bases are shared with TRBD1. Losses at the gene ends were 1 base for V and 0 bases for J; bases not matched to a gene: 8. The CDR3 totals 17 residues. Germline V gives CDR1 SEHNR, CDR2 FQNEAQ (reference sequence). The CDR3 reads CASSLVPSGQVNTEAFF. The CDR3, as DNA: TGTGCCAGCAGCTTAGTTCCTTCTGGACAGGTGAACACTGAAGCTTTCTTT.

This clonotype was detected ten times or more. The chain has TRBV6-1 and TRBJ2-1; 8 bases fit TRBD2. V lost 10 bases, J lost 4 bases, and 12 bases stayed unmatched. Germline loops: CDR1 MNHNS, CDR2 SASEGT. This CDR3 has 15 amino acids. The CDR3 sequence: CATQGRLASYNEQFF. The CDR3 nucleotides are TGTGCCACCCAGGGGCGACTAGCGAGTTACAATGAGCAGTTCTTC.